This TCR beta chain was sequenced for a study of beta chain features in type 1 diabetes. Study-wide results and limits: Patients with type 1 diabetes carried fewer insertions and had more deletions at their VDJ junctions. Within each of all four CD4+ subsets, Type 1 diabetes patients had TCRB CDR3s that were moderately but significantly shorter.

A remark on this clone: Its antigen is not known.

Since all of the isolated RNA was reverse transcribed, expressed TCRB transcripts were what got sequenced. For naive, central memory and regulatory T cell samples, reads averaged roughly 3.6 million. TCRdb's copy holds only in-frame clones and misses some; the assay was immunoSEQ multiplex PCR. In the table there are about 710,000 clones, over 11% of which are singletons. The CDR3 contains 15 residues. After removal of 4 bases from V and 7 bases from J, the junction contained 10 bases not matched to a gene. CDR1 GTSNPN and CDR2 SVGIG come from the germline V gene (reference sequence). This receptor was identified in a man aged 18-30 years with type 1 diabetes. The V and J genes are TRBV30 and TRBJ1-2, with 12 positions matching TRBD1. Specimen: naive CD4+ T cells from blood. CDR3 DNA sequence: TGTGCCTGGATTGGGACAGGGGGCGCTAGTGGTGGCTACACCTTC. It yields the protein CAWIGTGGASGGYTF.